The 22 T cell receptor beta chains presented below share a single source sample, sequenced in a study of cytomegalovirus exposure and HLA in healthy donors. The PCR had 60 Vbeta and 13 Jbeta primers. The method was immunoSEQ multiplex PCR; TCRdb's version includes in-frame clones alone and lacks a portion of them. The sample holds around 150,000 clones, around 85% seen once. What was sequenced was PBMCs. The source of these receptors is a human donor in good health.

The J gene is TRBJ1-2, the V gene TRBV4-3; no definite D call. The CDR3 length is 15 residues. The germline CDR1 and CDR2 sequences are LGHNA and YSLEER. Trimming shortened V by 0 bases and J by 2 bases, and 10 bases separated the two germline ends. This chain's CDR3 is CASSQDSGLNYGYTF. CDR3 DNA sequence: TGCGCCAGCAGCCAAGATTCAGGATTAAACTATGGCTACACCTTC.

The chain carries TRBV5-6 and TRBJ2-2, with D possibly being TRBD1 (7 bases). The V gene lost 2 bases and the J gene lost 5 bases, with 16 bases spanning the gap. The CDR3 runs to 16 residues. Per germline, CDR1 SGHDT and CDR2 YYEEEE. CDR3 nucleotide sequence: TGTGCCAGCAGCTTAGGTTGGGCAGGGGGGACCGGGGAGCTGTTTTTT. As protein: CASSLGWAGGTGELFF.

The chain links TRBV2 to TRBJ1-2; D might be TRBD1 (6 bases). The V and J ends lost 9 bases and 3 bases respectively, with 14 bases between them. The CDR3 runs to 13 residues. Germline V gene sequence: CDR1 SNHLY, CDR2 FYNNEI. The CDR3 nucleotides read TGTGCCAGAGGGGGGGAAGGGGACTATGGCTACACCTTC. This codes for CARGGEGDYGYTF. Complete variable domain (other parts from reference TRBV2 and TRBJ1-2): EPEVTQTPSHQVTQMGQEVILRCVPISNHLYFYWYRQILGQKVEFLVSFYNNEISEKSEIFDDQFSVERPDGSNFTLKIRSTKLEDSAMYFCARGGEGDYGYTFGSGTRLTVV.

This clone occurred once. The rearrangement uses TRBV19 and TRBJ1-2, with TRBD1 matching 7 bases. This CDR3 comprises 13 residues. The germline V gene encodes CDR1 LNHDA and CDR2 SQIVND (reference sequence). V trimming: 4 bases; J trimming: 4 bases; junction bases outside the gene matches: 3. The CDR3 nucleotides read TGTGCCAGTAGTACGGGGACAGTCTATGGCTACACCTTC. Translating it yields CASSTGTVYGYTF. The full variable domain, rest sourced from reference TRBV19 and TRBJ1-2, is DGGITQSPKYLFRKEGQNVTLSCEQNLNHDAMYWYRQDPGQGLRLIYYSQIVNDFQKGDIAEGYSVSREKKESFPLTVTSAQKNPTAFYLCASSTGTVYGYTFGSGTRLTVV.

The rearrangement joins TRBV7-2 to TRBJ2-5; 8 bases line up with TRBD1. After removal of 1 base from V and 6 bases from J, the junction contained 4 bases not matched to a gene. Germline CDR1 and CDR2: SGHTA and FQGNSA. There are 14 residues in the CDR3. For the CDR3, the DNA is TGTGCCAGCAGCTTAGACAGGGGGTCGAAGACCCAGTACTTC. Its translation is CASSLDRGSKTQYF. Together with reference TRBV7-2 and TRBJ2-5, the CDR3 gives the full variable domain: GAGVSQSPSNKVTEKGKDVELRCDPISGHTALYWYRQSLGQGLEFLIYFQGNSAPDKSGLPSDRFSAERTGGSVSTLTIQRTQQEDSAVYLCASSLDRGSKTQYFGPGTRLLVL.

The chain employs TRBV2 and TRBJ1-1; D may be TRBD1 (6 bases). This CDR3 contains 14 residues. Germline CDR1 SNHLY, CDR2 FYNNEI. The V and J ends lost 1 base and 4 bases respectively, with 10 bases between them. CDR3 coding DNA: TGTGCCAGCAGTGAAGACAGGGTGGTCACTGAAGCTTTCTTT. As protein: CASSEDRVVTEAFF. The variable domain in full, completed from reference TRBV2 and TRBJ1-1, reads EPEVTQTPSHQVTQMGQEVILRCVPISNHLYFYWYRQILGQKVEFLVSFYNNEISEKSEIFDDQFSVERPDGSNFTLKIRSTKLEDSAMYFCASSEDRVVTEAFFGQGTRLTVV.

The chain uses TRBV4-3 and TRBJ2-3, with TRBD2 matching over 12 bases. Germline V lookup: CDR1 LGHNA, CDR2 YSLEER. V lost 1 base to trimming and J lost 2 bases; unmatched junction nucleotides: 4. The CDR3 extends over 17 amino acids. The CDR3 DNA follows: TGCGCCAGCAGCCAAGGTGGACTAGCGGGGAACACAGATACGCAGTATTTT. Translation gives CASSQGGLAGNTDTQYF.

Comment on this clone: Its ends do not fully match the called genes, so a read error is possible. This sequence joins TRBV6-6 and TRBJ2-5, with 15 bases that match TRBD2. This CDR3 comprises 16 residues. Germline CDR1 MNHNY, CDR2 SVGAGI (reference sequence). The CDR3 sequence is CAGRRGLAGGQETQYF. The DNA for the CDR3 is TGTGCCGGCAGGCGGGGACTAGCGGGGGGACAAGAGACCCAGTACTTC.

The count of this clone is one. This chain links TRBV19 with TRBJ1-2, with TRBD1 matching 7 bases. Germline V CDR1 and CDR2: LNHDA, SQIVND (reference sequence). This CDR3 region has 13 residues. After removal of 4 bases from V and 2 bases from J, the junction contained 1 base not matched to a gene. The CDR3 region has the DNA TGTGCCAGTAGTACGACAGGGAACTATGGCTACACCTTC. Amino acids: CASSTTGNYGYTF.

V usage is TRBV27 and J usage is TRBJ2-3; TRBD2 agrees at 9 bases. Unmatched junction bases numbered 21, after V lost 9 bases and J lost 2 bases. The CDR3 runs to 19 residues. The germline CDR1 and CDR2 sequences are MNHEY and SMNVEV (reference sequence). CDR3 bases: TGTGCCAGTCTACCCTTCTGGGCGGGGGGGGGCGAGGACACAGATACGCAGTATTTT. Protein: CASLPFWAGGGEDTDTQYF.

CDR3: CASSLAGNYNEQFF. CDR3 in DNA: TGTGCCAGCAGCTTAGCGGGGAACTACAATGAGCAGTTCTTC. The chain has TRBV28 and TRBJ2-1; 8 bases line up with TRBD2. Germline CDR1 reads MDHEN; CDR2 reads SYDVKM. Trimming took 6 bases from V and 3 from J; bases not matched to a gene: 4. This CDR3 region has 14 residues.

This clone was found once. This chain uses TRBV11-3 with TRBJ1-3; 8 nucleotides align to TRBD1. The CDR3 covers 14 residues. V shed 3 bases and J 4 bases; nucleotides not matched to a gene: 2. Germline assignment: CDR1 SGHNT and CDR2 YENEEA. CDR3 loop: CASSFGQGGNTIYF. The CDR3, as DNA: TGTGCCAGCAGCTTCGGACAGGGCGGAAACACCATATATTTT. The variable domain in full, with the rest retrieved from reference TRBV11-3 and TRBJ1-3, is EAGVVQSPRYKIIEKKQPVAFWCNPISGHNTLYWYLQNLGQGPELLIRYENEEAVDDSQLPKDRFSAERLKGVDSTLKIQPAELGDSAVYLCASSFGQGGNTIYFGEGSWLTVV.

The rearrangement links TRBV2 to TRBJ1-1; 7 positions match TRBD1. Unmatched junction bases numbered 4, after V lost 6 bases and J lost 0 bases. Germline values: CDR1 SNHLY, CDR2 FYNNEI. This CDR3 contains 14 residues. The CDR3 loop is CASRGTDMNTEAFF. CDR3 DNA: TGTGCCAGCAGGGGGACAGACATGAACACTGAAGCTTTCTTT.

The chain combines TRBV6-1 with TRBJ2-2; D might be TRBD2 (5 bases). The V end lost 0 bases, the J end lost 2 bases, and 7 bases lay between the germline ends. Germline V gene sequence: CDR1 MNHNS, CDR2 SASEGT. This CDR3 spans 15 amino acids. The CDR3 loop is CASSEAAGNTGELFF. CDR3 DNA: TGTGCCAGCAGTGAAGCGGCGGGCAACACCGGGGAGCTGTTTTTT.

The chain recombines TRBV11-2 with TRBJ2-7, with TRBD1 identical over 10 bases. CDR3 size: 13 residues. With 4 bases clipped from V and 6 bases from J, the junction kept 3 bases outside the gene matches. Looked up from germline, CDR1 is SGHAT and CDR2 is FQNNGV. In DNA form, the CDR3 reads TGTGCCAGCAGCTCGGGACAGGGGCTCGAGCAGTACTTC. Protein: CASSSGQGLEQYF.

CDR3 bases: TGTGCCAGCAGCGTACAATTCGGGAGCACAGATACGCAGTATTTT. Amino acid sequence: CASSVQFGSTDTQYF. The chain combines TRBV9 with TRBJ2-3; no definite D call. V was shortened by 1 base and J by 0 bases, with 9 bases between the two germline ends. This CDR3 has 15 residues. Germline CDR1 SGDLS, CDR2 YYNGEE.

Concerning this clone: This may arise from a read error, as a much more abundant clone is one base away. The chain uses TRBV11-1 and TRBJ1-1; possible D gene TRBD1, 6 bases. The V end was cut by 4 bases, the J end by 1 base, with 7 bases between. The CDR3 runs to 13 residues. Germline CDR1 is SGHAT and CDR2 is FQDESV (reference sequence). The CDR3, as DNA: TGTGCCAGCAGCTCACAGGGGAACACTGAAGCTTTCTTT. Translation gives CASSSQGNTEAFF.

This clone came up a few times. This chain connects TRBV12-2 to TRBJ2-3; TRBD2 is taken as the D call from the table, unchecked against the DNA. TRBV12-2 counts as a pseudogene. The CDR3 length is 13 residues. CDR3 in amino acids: CASRFEPTDTQYF. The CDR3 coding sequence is TGTGCAAGTCGCTTCGAGCCCACAGATACGCAGTATTTT.

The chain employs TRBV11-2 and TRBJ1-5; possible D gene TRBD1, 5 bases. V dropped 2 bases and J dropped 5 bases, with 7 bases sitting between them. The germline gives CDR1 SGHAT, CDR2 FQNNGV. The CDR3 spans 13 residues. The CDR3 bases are TGTGCCAGCAGCTTATGGGGCTATCAGCCCCAGCATTTT. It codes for CASSLWGYQPQHF. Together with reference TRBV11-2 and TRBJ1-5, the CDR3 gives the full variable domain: EAGVAQSPRYKIIEKRQSVAFWCNPISGHATLYWYQQILGQGPKLLIQFQNNGVVDDSQLPKDRFSAERLKGVDSTLKIQPAKLEDSAVYLCASSLWGYQPQHFGDGTRLSIL.

In DNA form, the CDR3 reads TGTGCCAGTAAATCGGGACAGGCTAACACTGAAGCTTTCTTT. Its translation: CASKSGQANTEAFF. The chain combines TRBV19 with TRBJ1-1, with 8 bases lining up with TRBD1. CDR3 length: 14 residues. Germline trimming cut 7 bases from V and 2 bases from J; bases unmatched to any gene: 6. The germline V gene has CDR1 LNHDA and CDR2 SQIVND (reference sequence).

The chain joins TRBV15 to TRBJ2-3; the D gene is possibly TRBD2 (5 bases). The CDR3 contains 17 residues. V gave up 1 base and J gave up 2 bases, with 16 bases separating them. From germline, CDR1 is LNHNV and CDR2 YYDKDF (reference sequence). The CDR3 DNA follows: TGTGCCACCAGCAGAGCTAGTTCAGGACGGGACACAGATACGCAGTATTTT. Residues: CATSRASSGRDTDTQYF.

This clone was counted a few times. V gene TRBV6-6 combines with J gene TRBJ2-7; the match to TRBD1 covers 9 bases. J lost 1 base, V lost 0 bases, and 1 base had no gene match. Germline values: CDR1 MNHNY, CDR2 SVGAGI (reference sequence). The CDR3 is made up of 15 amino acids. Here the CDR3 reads CASSYSGTGSYEQYF. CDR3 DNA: TGTGCCAGCAGTTACTCCGGGACAGGGTCCTACGAGCAGTACTTC.